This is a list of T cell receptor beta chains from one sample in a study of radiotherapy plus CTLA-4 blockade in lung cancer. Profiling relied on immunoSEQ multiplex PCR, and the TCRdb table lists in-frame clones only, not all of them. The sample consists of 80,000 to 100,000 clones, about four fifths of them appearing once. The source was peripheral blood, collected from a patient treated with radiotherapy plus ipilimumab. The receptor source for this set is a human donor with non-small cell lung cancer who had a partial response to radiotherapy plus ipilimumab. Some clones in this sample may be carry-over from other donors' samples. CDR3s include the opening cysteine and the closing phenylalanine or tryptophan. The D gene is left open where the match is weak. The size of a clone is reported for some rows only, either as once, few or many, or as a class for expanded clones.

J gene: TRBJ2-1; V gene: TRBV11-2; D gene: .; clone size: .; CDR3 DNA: TGTGCCAGCAGCTTAGGGGTCGCACGGGAACAGCAGTTCTTC; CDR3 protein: CASSLGVAREQQFF
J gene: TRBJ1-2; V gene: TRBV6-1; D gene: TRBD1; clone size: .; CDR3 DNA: TGTGCCAGCAGTGGGGACAGGGGGCTCTATGGCTACACCTTC; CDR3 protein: CASSGDRGLYGYTF
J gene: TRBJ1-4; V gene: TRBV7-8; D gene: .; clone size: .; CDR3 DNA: TGTGCCAGCAGCGTCCAGGGGAGTGTAGATGAAAAACTGTTTTTT; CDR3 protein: CASSVQGSVDEKLFF
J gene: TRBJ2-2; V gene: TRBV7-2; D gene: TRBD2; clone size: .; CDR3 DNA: TGTGCCAGCAGCCCGTCTGGCGGGGGGCAGTTCACCGGGGAGCTGTTTTTT; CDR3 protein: CASSPSGGGQFTGELFF
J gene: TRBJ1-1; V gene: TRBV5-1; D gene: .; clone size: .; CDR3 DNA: TGCGCCAGCAGCTTAGGAACAGGGAACACTGAAGCTTTCTTT; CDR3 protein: CASSLGTGNTEAFF
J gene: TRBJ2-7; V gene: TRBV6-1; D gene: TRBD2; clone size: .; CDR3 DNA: TGTGCCAGCGAGCTGACGAGACTAGCGGGAGGAGAGCAGTACTTC; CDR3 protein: CASELTRLAGGEQYF
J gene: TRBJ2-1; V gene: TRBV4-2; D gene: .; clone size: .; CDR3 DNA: TGTGCCAGCAGCCGTGGCAATTCCACTTTCAGGAATGAGCAGTTCTTC; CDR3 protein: CASSRGNSTFRNEQFF
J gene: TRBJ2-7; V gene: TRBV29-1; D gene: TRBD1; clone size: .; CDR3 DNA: TGCAGCGGGGGACAGACCCTTTACGAGCAGTACTTC; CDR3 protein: CSGGQTLYEQYF
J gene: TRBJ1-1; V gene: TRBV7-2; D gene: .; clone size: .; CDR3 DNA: TGTGCCAGCAGCTACCGTGCATCGGGGACTGAAGCTTTCTTT; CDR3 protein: CASSYRASGTEAFF
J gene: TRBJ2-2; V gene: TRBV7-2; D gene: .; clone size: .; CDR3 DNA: TGTGCCAGCAGCTTAGTTTGGGCGAAAAGGGAGCTGTTTTTT; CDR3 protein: CASSLVWAKRELFF
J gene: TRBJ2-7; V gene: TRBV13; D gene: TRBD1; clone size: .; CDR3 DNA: TGTGCCAGCTCGTGGGGACAGGTCTCCTACGAGCAGTACTTC; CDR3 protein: CASSWGQVSYEQYF
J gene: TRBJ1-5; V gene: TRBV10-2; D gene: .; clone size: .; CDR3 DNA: TGCGCCAGCAGTGAGTTGTCAGGGGATCAGCCCCAGCATTTT; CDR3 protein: CASSELSGDQPQHF
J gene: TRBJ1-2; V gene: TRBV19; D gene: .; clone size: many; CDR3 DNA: TGTGCCAGCTTACCGCTAGGGCGGGACTATGGCTACACCTTC; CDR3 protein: CASLPLGRDYGYTF
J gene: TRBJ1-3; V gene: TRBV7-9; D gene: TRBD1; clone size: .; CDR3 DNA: TGTGCCAGCAGTCTCACAGGGGCCCGAAGCTCTGGAAACACCATATATTTT; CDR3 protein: CASSLTGARSSGNTIYF
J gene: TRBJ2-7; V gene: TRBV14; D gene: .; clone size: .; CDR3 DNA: TGTGCCAGCAGCCAACTTCTGTCCTCCTACGAGCAGTACTTC; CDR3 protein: CASSQLLSSYEQYF
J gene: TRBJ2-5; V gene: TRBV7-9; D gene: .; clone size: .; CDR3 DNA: TGTGCCAGCAGCTTACCCAGGGCCGAAATAGAGACCCAGTACTTC; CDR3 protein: CASSLPRAEIETQYF
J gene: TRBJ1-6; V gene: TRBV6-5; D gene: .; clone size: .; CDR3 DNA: TGTGCCAGCAGAGTAATTCCATTAGACTATTCACCCCTCCACTTT; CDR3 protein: CASRVIPLDYSPLHF
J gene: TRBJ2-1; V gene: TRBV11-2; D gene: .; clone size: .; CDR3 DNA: TGTGCCAGCAGCTTAGATTGGGGGGTCGATGAGCAGTTCTTC; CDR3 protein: CASSLDWGVDEQFF
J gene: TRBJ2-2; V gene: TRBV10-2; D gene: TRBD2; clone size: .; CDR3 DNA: TGCGCCAGCAGTGAGGCGGGGGGGAACACCGGGGAGCTGTTTTTT; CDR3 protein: CASSEAGGNTGELFF
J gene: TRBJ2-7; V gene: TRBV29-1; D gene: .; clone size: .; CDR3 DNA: TGCAGCGCTAGGTCGGGAGCCCTCTCCTACGAGCAGTACTTC; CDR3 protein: CSARSGALSYEQYF
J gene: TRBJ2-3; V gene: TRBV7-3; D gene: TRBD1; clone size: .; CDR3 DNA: TGTGCCAGCAGGGCGACAGGGTCAGATACGCAGTATTTT; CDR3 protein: CASRATGSDTQYF
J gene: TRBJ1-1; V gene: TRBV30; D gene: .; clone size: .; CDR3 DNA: TGTGCCTGGAGTGTACAGAGGAACACTGAAGCTTTCTTT; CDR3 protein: CAWSVQRNTEAFF
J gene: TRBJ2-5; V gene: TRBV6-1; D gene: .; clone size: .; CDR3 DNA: TGTGCCAGCAGTGCAACAGGTCCACCCACGGAGACCCAGTACTTC; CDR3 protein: CASSATGPPTETQYF
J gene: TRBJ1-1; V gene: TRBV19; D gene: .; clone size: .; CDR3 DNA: TGTGCCAGTAGTATCGGGTCCCTGCATAACACTGAAGCTTTCTTT; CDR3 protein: CASSIGSLHNTEAFF
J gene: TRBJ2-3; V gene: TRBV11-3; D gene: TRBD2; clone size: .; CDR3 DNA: TGTGCCAGCAGGGGGTTTCTGCGGGAGAAGGGAAGCACAGATACGCAGTATTTT; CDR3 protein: CASRGFLREKGSTDTQYF
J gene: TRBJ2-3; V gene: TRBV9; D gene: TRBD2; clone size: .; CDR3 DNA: TGTGCCAGCAGCGTAGGAGCAGTAGCGGGAGATACGCAGTATTTT; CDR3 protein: CASSVGAVAGDTQYF
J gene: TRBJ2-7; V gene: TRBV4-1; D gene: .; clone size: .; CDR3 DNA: TGCGCCAGCAGCCAAGCGGAGGCCTACGAGCAGTACTTC; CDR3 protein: CASSQAEAYEQYF
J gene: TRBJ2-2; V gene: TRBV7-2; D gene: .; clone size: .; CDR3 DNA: TGTGCCAGCAGCTTAGCTCTCCCCACCGGGGAGCTGTTTTTT; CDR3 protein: CASSLALPTGELFF
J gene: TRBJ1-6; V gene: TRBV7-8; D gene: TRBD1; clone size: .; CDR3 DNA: TGTGCCAGCAGCTTAGTAGGGACAGGGCGTTATAATTCACCCCTCCACTTT; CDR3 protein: CASSLVGTGRYNSPLHF
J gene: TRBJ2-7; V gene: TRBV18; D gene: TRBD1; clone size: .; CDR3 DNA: TGTGCCAGCTCACACCCGGGACAGGGGACCTACGAGCAGTACTTC; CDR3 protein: CASSHPGQGTYEQYF
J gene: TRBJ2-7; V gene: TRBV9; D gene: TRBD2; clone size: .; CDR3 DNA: TGTGCCAGCAGCGTGGCTAGCGGGAGCCACGAGCAGTACTTC; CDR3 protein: CASSVASGSHEQYF
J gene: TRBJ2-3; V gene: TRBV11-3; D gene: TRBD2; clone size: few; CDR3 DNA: TGTGCCAGCAGCTCAGGACTAGCGGGAGTTGCAGATACGCAGTATTTT; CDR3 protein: CASSSGLAGVADTQYF
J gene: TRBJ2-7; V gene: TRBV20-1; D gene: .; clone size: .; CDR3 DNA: TGCAGTGCCGAAGCGGCCGCGGGGCAGTACTTC; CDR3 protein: CSAEAAAGQYF
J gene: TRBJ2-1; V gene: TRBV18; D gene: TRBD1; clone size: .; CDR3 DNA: TGTGCCAGCTCACCAGGGACAGGGGCACTGAATGAGCAGTTCTTC; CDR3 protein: CASSPGTGALNEQFF
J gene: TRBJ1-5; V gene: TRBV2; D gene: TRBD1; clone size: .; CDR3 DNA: TGTGCCAGCAAGGGACAGGGCGGTCAGCCCCAGCATTTT; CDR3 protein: CASKGQGGQPQHF
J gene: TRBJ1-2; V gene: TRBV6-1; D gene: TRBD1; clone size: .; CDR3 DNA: TGTGCCAGCAGTTCCGGGACAGGGGCTAACTATGGCTACACCTTC; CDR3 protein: CASSSGTGANYGYTF
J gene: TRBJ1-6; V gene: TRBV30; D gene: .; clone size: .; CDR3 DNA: TGTGCCTGGACCCCCCCGGGGGATGGTAATTCACCCCTCCACTTT; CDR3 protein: CAWTPPGDGNSPLHF
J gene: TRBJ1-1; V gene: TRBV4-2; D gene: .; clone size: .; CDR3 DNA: TGTGCCAGCAGCCGAGAGGTTATCAGGGAGGTGAACACTGAAGCTTTCTTT; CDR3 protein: CASSREVIREVNTEAFF
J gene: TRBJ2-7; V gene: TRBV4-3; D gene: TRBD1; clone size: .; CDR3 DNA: TGCGCCAGCAGCCAGGATAGACAGGGCGGCTACGAGCAGTACTTC; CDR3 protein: CASSQDRQGGYEQYF
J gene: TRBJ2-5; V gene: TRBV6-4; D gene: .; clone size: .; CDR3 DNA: TGTGCCAGCAGTCGGCCGGGGGGCCCAGAGACCCAGTACTTC; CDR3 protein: CASSRPGGPETQYF
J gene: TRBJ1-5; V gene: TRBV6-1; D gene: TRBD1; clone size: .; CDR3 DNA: TGTGCCAGCAGTGCCCAGGGGGCCCTTAGCAATCAGCCCCAGCATTTT; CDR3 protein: CASSAQGALSNQPQHF
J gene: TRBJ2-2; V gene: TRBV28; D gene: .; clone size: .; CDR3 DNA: TGTGCCAGCACCTTTTTGGAGGGCGCGAACACCGGGGAGCTGTTTTTT; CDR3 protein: CASTFLEGANTGELFF
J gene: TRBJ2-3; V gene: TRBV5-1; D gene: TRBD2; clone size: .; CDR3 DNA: TGCGCCAGCAGCTTGGGAGCGGGGGCAGATACGCAGTATTTT; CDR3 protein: CASSLGAGADTQYF
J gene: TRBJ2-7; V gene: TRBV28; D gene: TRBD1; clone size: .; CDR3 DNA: TGTGCCAGCAGTTTAGCAGGACAGGAGTTAGGGGAGCAGTACTTC; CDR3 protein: CASSLAGQELGEQYF
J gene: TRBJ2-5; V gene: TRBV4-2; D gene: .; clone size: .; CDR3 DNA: TGTGCCAGCAGCCAAGATTTGGCAGGGGATGTGACCCAGTACTTC; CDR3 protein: CASSQDLAGDVTQYF
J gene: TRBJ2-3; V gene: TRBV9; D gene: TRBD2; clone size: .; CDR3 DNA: TGTGCCAGCAGCGTAGGGGGGACTAGTGTGGATACGCAGTATTTT; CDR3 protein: CASSVGGTSVDTQYF
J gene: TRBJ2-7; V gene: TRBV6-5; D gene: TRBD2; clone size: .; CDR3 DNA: TGTGCCAGCAGTTACTCTACCGGGGACTACCGGGGCGAGCAGTACTTC; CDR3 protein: CASSYSTGDYRGEQYF
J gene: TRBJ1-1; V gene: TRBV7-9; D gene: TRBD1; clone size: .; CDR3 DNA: TGTGCCAGCAGCTTTGGGACAGGGGGCACTGAAGCTTTCTTT; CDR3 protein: CASSFGTGGTEAFF
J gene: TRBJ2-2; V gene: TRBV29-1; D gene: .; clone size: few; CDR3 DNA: TGCAGCGTTGAAGATATGGCTTACACCGGGGAGCTGTTTTTT; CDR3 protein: CSVEDMAYTGELFF
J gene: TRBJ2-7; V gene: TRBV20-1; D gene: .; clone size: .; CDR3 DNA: TGCAGTGCTAGGGACAGTTACGAGCAGTACTTC; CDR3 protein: CSARDSYEQYF
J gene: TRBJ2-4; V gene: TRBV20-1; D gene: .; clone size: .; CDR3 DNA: TGCAGTGCTAAAACTAAAAACATTCAGTACTTC; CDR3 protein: CSAKTKNIQYF
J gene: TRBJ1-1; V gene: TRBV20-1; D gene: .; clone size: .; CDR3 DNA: TGCAGTGCTAAACTACACCGAGAAGCTTTCTTT; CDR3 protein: CSAKLHREAFF
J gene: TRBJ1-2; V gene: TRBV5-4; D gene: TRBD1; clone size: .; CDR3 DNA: TGTGCCAGCTTGGCGCGGGACAGGAAAAACTATGGCTACACCTTC; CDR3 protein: CASLARDRKNYGYTF
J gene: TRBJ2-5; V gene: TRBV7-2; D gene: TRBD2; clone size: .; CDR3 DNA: TGTGCCAGCAGCACCAGAAGCCGAAGGCTAGCGGGGACCCAAGAGACCCAGTACTTC; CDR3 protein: CASSTRSRRLAGTQETQYF
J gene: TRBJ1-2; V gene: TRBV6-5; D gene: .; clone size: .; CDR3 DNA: TGTGCCAGCAGTTATAGCGGAGACTATGGCTACACCTTC; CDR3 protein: CASSYSGDYGYTF
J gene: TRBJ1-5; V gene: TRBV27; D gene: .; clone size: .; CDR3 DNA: TGTGCCAGCAGTTCGGACAGCTTGGCTAACCAGCCCCAGCATTTT; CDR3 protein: CASSSDSLANQPQHF
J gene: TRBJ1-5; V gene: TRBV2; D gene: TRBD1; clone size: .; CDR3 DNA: TGTGCCAGCGCCGACCAAGGACAGGGAAGGTTTCAGCCCCAGCATTTT; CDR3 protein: CASADQGQGRFQPQHF